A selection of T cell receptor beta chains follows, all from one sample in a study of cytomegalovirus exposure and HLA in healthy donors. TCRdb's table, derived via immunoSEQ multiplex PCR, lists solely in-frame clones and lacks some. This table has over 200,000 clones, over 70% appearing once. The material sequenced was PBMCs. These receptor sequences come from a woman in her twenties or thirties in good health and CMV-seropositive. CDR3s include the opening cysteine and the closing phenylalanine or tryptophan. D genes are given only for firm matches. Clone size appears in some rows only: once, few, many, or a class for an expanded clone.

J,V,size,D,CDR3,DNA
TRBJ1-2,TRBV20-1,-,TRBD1,CSARTGYGYTF,TGCAGTGCACGGACAGGGTATGGCTACACCTTC
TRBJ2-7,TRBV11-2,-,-,CASSPELGIYEQYF,TGTGCCAGCAGCCCAGAGTTGGGGATTTACGAGCAGTACTTC
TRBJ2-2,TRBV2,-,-,CASSGRFELFF,TGTGCCAGCAGTGGACGCTTTGAGCTGTTTTTT
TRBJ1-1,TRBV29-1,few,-,CSANRDLAEAFF,TGCAGCGCGAACAGGGATTTGGCTGAAGCTTTCTTT
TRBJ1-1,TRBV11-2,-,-,CASTIGGTEAFF,TGTGCCAGCACCATAGGGGGCACTGAAGCTTTCTTT
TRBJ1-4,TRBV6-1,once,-,CASSEVAGVFTNEKLFF,TGTGCCAGCAGTGAAGTGGCAGGGGTCTTTACTAATGAAAAACTGTTTTTT
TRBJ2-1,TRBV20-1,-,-,CSAEGVYEQFF,TGCAGTGCTGAGGGAGTATATGAGCAGTTCTTC
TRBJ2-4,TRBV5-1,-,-,CASSPEGNLHIQYF,TGCGCCAGCAGCCCGGAAGGGAATCTTCACATTCAGTACTTC
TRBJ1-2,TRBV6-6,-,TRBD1,CASSRTGTENYGYTF,TGTGCCAGCAGTCGAACCGGGACAGAAAACTATGGCTACACCTTC
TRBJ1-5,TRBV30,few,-,CAWSAGDTNQPQHF,TGTGCCTGGAGTGCCGGGGATACCAATCAGCCCCAGCATTTT
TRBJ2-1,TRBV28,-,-,CASSFSGYYNEQFF,TGTGCCAGCAGTTTTTCCGGGTATTACAATGAGCAGTTCTTC
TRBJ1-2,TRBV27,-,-,CASSLYKSDGYTF,TGTGCCAGCAGTTTATACAAATCAGATGGCTACACCTTC
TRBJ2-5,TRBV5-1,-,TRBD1,CASSLAGGTQYF,TGCGCCAGCAGCTTAGCAGGGGGGACCCAGTACTTC
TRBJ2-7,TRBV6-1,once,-,CASKSGHSYEQYF,TGTGCCAGCAAGTCGGGACACTCCTACGAGCAGTACTTC
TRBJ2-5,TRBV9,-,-,CASGESRETQYF,TGTGCCAGCGGCGAGAGTCGAGAGACCCAGTACTTC
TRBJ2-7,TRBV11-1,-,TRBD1,CASSDQGASSYEQYF,TGTGCCAGCAGCGACCAGGGGGCTTCTTCCTACGAGCAGTACTTC
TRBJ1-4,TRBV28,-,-,CASSYGSTSEFGKLFF,TGTGCCAGCAGTTACGGATCCACTAGCGAGTTCGGAAAACTGTTTTTT
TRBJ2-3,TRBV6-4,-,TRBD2,CASSDSRASGRDTQYF,TGTGCCAGCAGTGACTCTCGGGCTAGCGGAAGAGATACGCAGTATTTT
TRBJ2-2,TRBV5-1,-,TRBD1,CASSLRGPTGTGELFF,TGCGCCAGCAGCTTGAGGGGGCCCACCGGCACCGGGGAGCTGTTTTTT
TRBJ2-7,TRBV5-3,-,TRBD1,CARSLFGTGGYEQYF,TGTGCCAGAAGCTTGTTCGGGACAGGGGGCTACGAGCAGTACTTC
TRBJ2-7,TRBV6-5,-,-,CASSNGPLDYEQYF,TGTGCCAGCAGTAATGGACCGCTAGACTACGAGCAGTACTTC
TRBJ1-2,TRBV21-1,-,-,CASSKRNRDRPNYGYTF,TGTGCCAGCAGCAAGAGAAATAGAGACAGGCCTAACTATGGCTACACCTTC
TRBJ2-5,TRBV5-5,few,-,CASSLLPDAETQYF,TGTGCCAGCAGCTTGTTGCCGGACGCAGAGACCCAGTACTTC
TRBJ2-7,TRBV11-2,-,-,CASSPLQGPYEQYF,TGTGCCAGCAGCCCCCTACAGGGTCCCTACGAGCAGTACTTC
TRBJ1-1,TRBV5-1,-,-,CASSLPGGNTEAFF,TGCGCCAGCAGCTTGCCCGGGGGAAACACTGAAGCTTTCTTT
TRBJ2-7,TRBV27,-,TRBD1,CASMGTAYEQYF,TGTGCCAGCATGGGGACAGCCTACGAGCAGTACTTC
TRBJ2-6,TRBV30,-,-,CAWSTSGANVLTF,TGTGCCTGGAGTACCTCCGGGGCCAACGTCCTGACTTTC
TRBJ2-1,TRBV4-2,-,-,CASGEGDSGFNEQFF,TGTGCCAGTGGGGAAGGGGACTCAGGGTTCAATGAGCAGTTCTTC
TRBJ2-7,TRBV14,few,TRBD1,CASSLGTGYSYEQYF,TGTGCCAGCAGCTTAGGGACAGGCTACTCCTACGAGCAGTACTTC
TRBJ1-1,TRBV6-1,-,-,CATNGQLNTEAFF,TGTGCCACTAATGGACAGTTGAACACTGAAGCTTTCTTT
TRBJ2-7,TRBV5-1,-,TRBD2,CASSLDGSGSSYEQYF,TGCGCCAGCAGCTTGGACGGAAGCGGGAGCTCCTACGAGCAGTACTTC
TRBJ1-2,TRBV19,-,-,CASSIVGGYTF,TGTGCCAGTAGTATCGTAGGTGGCTACACCTTC
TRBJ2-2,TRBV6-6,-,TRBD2,CASSFGLAGSSGELFF,TGTGCCAGCAGTTTCGGACTAGCGGGATCCTCCGGGGAGCTGTTTTTT
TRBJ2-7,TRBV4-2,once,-,CASSQDRVVKYEQYF,TGTGCCAGCAGCCAAGATAGGGTAGTCAAATACGAGCAGTACTTC
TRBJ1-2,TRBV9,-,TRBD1,CASSERQGSPRDGYTF,TGTGCCAGCAGCGAAAGACAGGGGTCCCCTCGGGATGGCTACACCTTC
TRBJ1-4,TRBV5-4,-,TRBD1,CASSFDRGGEKLFF,TGTGCCAGCAGCTTTGACAGGGGGGGAGAAAAACTGTTTTTT
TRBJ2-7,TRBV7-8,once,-,CASSFGLFSYEQYF,TGTGCCAGCAGCTTCGGTCTCTTCTCCTACGAGCAGTACTTC
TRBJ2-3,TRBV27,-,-,CASSPGTFSLTDTQYF,TGTGCCAGCAGTCCGGGGACTTTCTCACTCACAGATACGCAGTATTTT
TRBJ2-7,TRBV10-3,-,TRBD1,CAIRGQGDSYEQYF,TGTGCCATCAGGGGACAGGGGGACTCCTACGAGCAGTACTTC
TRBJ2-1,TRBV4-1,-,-,CASSQDRVDEQFF,TGCGCCAGCAGCCAAGATCGGGTCGATGAGCAGTTCTTC
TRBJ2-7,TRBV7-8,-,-,CASSLVTGSYEQYF,TGTGCCAGCAGCTTAGTAACTGGCTCCTACGAGCAGTACTTC
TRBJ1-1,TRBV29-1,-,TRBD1,CSVDQGVGAEAFF,TGCAGCGTTGACCAGGGGGTAGGAGCTGAAGCTTTCTTT
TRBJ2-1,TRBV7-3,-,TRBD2,CASSLTLADSYNEQFF,TGTGCCAGCAGCTTAACACTAGCGGACTCCTACAATGAGCAGTTCTTC
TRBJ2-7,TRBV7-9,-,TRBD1,CASSRRGPTYEQYF,TGTGCCAGCAGCCGCAGGGGGCCCACCTACGAGCAGTACTTC
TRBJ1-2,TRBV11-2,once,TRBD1,CASSSSTGGGRTYTF,TGTGCCAGCAGCAGCTCAACAGGGGGCGGGAGGACCTACACCTTC
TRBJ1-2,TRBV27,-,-,CASSPPAGSYTF,TGTGCCAGCAGTCCCCCGGCGGGAAGCTACACCTTC
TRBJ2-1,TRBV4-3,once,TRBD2,CASSLTSGDYNEQFF,TGCGCCAGCAGCCTCACTAGCGGAGACTACAATGAGCAGTTCTTC
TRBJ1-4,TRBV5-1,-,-,CASSLAGKDEKLFF,TGCGCCAGCAGCTTGGCAGGAAAAGATGAAAAACTGTTTTTT
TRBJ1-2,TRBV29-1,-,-,CSANLPFYGYTF,TGCAGCGCCAACCTTCCCTTCTATGGCTACACCTTC